Sequencing of this T cell receptor (beta chain) was carried out in a study of blood T cell repertoires in COVID-19. Study-wide background: Samples of COVID-19 (acute and convalescent) were obtained from the United States, Italy and Spain. T cells, B-cell-depleted T cells, or PBMCs provided the cDNA or gDNA that served as material.

Per the original methods: Reference gene primer amplification yielded estimated nucleated cell counts. Assay: immunoSEQ multiplex PCR; the TCRdb copy retains only in-frame clones and omits some. D and trimming were read from the DNA, whereas the V and J calls and clone size are those reported in that table. Counted here are some 100,000 clones, around three quarters occurring once; the ten biggest clones make up almost 4.5%. The CDR3 runs 12 residues. The V gene lost 1 base and the J gene lost 8 bases, with 6 bases spanning the gap. Germline CDR1 MNHEY, CDR2 SVGEGT. Sequenced: peripheral blood. The receptor's source is a human donor in a cohort sampled during active or convalescent COVID-19. This chain connects TRBV6-2 or TRBV6-3 to TRBJ2-1; weak D call: TRBD2 (6 bases). The CDR3: CASSYWGDEQFF. The DNA of the CDR3 is TGTGCCAGCAGTTACTGGGGGGATGAGCAGTTCTTC.